The 30 T cell receptor beta chains listed next were all sequenced from one sample in a study of cytomegalovirus exposure and HLA in healthy donors. PCR involved 60 Vbeta and 13 Jbeta primers. The assay was immunoSEQ multiplex PCR, and TCRdb's table has in-frame clones only and misses some. This table has approximately 180,000 clones, about 12% appearing once. Input material: PBMCs. The receptor source for this set is a man in his fifties in good health and CMV-seropositive.

This clone was detected a few times. The V call is TRBV5-4, the J call TRBJ2-2; TRBD1 aligns across 7 bases. Germline V lookup: CDR1 SGHNT, CDR2 YYREEE (reference sequence). J gave up 2 bases and V 0 bases, and 4 bases lay outside the gene matches. The CDR3 contains 16 residues. CDR3: CASSLGPGGNTGELFF. As DNA, the CDR3 is TGTGCCAGCAGCTTGGGGCCAGGGGGAAACACCGGGGAGCTGTTTTTT.

The gene calls are TRBV7-9 and TRBJ2-7; TRBD1 matches 8 bases. The CDR3 length is 17 residues. Germline V gives CDR1 SEHNR, CDR2 FQNEAQ (reference sequence). V gave up 0 bases and J gave up 0 bases; unmatched junction bases: 7. The CDR3 loop is CASSLAVGTGGSYEQYF. DNA of the CDR3: TGTGCCAGCAGCTTAGCCGTAGGGACAGGTGGCTCCTACGAGCAGTACTTC.

This clone was seen more than once but under ten times. The chain carries TRBV6-4 and TRBJ1-1, with TRBD1 matching over 10 bases. J was trimmed by 4 bases and V by 6 bases; bases with no gene match: 5. CDR3 size: 14 residues. Germline CDR1 and CDR2: MRHNA and SNTAGT. This CDR3 reads CASRAGTGVTEAFF. The CDR3 nucleotides read TGTGCCAGCAGGGCCGGGACAGGGGTCACTGAAGCTTTCTTT.

The chain carries TRBV7-3 and TRBJ2-1, with 10 bases identical to TRBD2. Trimming removed 5 bases from V and 12 bases from J; junction bases left unmatched: 13. From germline, CDR1 is SGHTA and CDR2 FQGTGA. The CDR3 has 15 amino acids. CDR3 region: CASSGSGGPSGGQFF. The DNA for the CDR3 is TGTGCCAGCAGCGGTAGCGGGGGGCCGAGTGGTGGGCAGTTCTTC.

V usage is TRBV27 and J usage is TRBJ2-1; D is perhaps TRBD1 (6 bases). CDR3 length: 14 residues. CDR1 MNHEY and CDR2 SMNVEV come from the germline V gene (reference sequence). Trimming removed 3 bases from V and 4 bases from J, with 10 bases in between. CDR3 sequence (DNA): TGTGCCAGCAGTTTCCCCGACAGGTACAATGAGCAGTTCTTC. Translated: CASSFPDRYNEQFF.

Notes on this clone: The junction does not match germline at one end; this may be a read error. The chain has TRBV2 and TRBJ1-4; TRBD1 matches at 8 bases. The length of the CDR3 is 13 residues. Germline V lookup: CDR1 SNHLY, CDR2 FYNNEI. The CDR3 sequence is CASRDRVSPLVHF. In nucleotides, the CDR3 is TGTGCCAGCAGGGACAGGGTCTCTCCCCTGGTCCATTTT.

This clone was found a few times. V and J are TRBV20-1 and TRBJ2-3; no clear D. Trimming took 3 bases from V and 4 from J, leaving 5 bases between them. The germline V gene has CDR1 DFQATT and CDR2 SNEGSKA (reference sequence). This CDR3 spans 11 amino acids. CDR3: CSASLADTQYF. The CDR3 DNA reads as TGCAGTGCTAGCCTAGCAGATACGCAGTATTTT.

A few counts support this clone. V usage is TRBV19 and J usage is TRBJ1-3; 7 bases map to TRBD1. CDR1 and CDR2 (germline): LNHDA, SQIVND (reference sequence). The CDR3 has 14 amino acids. V trimming: 8 bases; J trimming: 6 bases; junction bases outside the gene matches: 10. Here the CDR3 DNA reads TGTGCCAGTGGGACAGTTCTATTTACAAACACCATATATTTT. Encoded protein: CASGTVLFTNTIYF.

The chain is built from TRBV6-5 and TRBJ2-5; D is perhaps TRBD2 (6 bases). The germline gives CDR1 MNHEY, CDR2 SVGAGI. The V end lost 2 bases, the J end lost 4 bases, and 11 bases lay between the germline ends. The CDR3 is made up of 14 amino acids. In nucleotides, the CDR3 is TGTGCCAGCAGTTACGGCACTAGCAGAGAGACCCAGTACTTC. It yields the protein CASSYGTSRETQYF.

The chain is built from TRBV7-8 and TRBJ1-5; 7 bases fit TRBD1. J lost 6 bases, V lost 5 bases, and 16 bases had no gene match. Germline lookup yields CDR1 SGHVS and CDR2 FQNEAQ. This CDR3 contains 17 residues. For the CDR3, the DNA is TGTGCCAGCAGCCCTCGAAAGGCCGGGACAGCCGGTCAGCCCCAGCATTTT. This sequence encodes CASSPRKAGTAGQPQHF.

This clone occurred a few times. The chain couples TRBV11-3 to TRBJ2-7, with a weak D call TRBD2 (5 bases). Between the trimmed V and J ends, which lost 5 bases and 0 bases, there was a span of 17 bases. This CDR3 region has 16 residues. Germline V gives CDR1 SGHNT, CDR2 YENEEA. The CDR3 region is CASSQRVALSSYEQYF. The CDR3 DNA reads as TGTGCCAGCAGCCAAAGGGTAGCGCTGAGCTCCTACGAGCAGTACTTC. Based on the CDR3 plus reference TRBV11-3 and TRBJ2-7, the full variable domain is EAGVVQSPRYKIIEKKQPVAFWCNPISGHNTLYWYLQNLGQGPELLIRYENEEAVDDSQLPKDRFSAERLKGVDSTLKIQPAELGDSAVYLCASSQRVALSSYEQYFGPGTRLTVT.

This clone was counted between two and nine times. The chain carries TRBV18 and TRBJ1-6, with D possibly being TRBD1 (5 bases). V lost 5 bases and J lost 10, with 12 bases in between. The CDR3 covers 13 residues. CDR1 is KGHSH, CDR2 LQKENI, per germline. The CDR3 loop is CASSRQGGSPLHF. The CDR3 coding sequence is TGTGCCAGCTCAAGGCAGGGAGGATCACCCCTCCACTTT.

This clone was detected only a few times. The chain joins TRBV10-1 to TRBJ2-5; D is perhaps TRBD2 (5 bases). The V end was cut by 5 bases, the J end by 2 bases, with 6 bases between. The CDR3 loop spans 12 amino acids. The germline CDR1 and CDR2 sequences are WNHNN and SYGVQD (reference sequence). The CDR3 protein is CASSPGQETQYF. The CDR3, as DNA: TGCGCCAGCAGTCCGGGGCAAGAGACCCAGTACTTC.

Note on this clone: Since the CDR3 does not end with the conserved phenylalanine or tryptophan, this likely comes from a read error. The limits of the CDR3 on the DNA are not certain, so only TCRdb's listed CDR3 is given. The chain uses TRBV5-1 and TRBJ2-7; no DNA check was done on the table's D call, TRBD1. Counting both end residues, the CDR3 totals 12 amino acids. CDR1 SGHRS and CDR2 YFSETQ come from the germline V gene. CDR3 sequence: CATPYPGRGPSD.

The V and J genes are TRBV4-3 and TRBJ2-1, with a possible D match to TRBD2 (6 bases). Trimming pared 0 bases from V and 4 bases from J, leaving 10 bases between. CDR1 and CDR2 (germline): LGHNA, YSLEER. CDR3 length: 15 amino acids. CDR3 bases: TGCGCCAGCAGCCAAGATCGGGAGTCTTACAATGAGCAGTTCTTC. Its translation is CASSQDRESYNEQFF.

The chain combines TRBV6-5 with TRBJ2-7; D remains unclear. Germline V lookup: CDR1 MNHEY, CDR2 SVGAGI. Trimming pared 0 bases from V and 4 bases from J, leaving 13 bases between. This CDR3 has 15 amino acids. DNA for the CDR3: TGTGCCAGCAGTTACTCGTGGATCTCGGGTTACGAGCAGTACTTC. It yields the protein CASSYSWISGYEQYF.

The table lists this clone with a few counts. This chain links TRBV5-4 with TRBJ2-1; the match to TRBD1 covers 8 bases. This CDR3 spans 13 amino acids. The V and J ends lost 4 bases and 15 bases, in that order; junction bases with no gene match: 12. CDR1 is SGHNT, CDR2 YYREEE, per germline (reference sequence). The DNA for the CDR3 is TGTGCCAGCAGCGAGACAGGGGAGTTGAGTCCGTTCTTC. This gives the protein CASSETGELSPFF.

This CDR3 is CASSSGGIDTEAFF. As DNA, the CDR3 is TGTGCCAGCAGTTCCGGGGGGATCGACACTGAAGCTTTCTTT. This sequence joins TRBV28 and TRBJ1-1, with D perhaps matching TRBD1 (5 bases). Germline V CDR1 and CDR2: MDHEN, SYDVKM. V dropped 4 bases and J dropped 3 bases, with 12 bases sitting between them. The CDR3 covers 14 residues.

This chain's CDR3 is CASSLNGQGLNQPQHF. CDR3 bases: TGTGCCAGCAGTTTAAATGGACAGGGATTAAATCAGCCCCAGCATTTT. V is TRBV27 and J is TRBJ1-5; 8 bases are a match to TRBD1. This CDR3 contains 16 residues. From germline, CDR1 is MNHEY and CDR2 SMNVEV (reference sequence). Trimming at V came to 2 bases and at J to 4 bases, leaving 7 bases not matched to a gene.

This rearrangement joins TRBV11-3 to TRBJ2-1; 15 bases line up with TRBD2. V dropped 5 bases and J dropped 9; count of bases not matched to a gene: 11. CDR3 length: 17 amino acids. Germline CDR1 reads SGHNT; CDR2 reads YENEEA. CDR3 bases: TGTGCCAGCAGCCCCCGAAGGACTAGCGGGGGGGCTACTGAGCAGTTCTTC. Translation gives CASSPRRTSGGATEQFF.

This clone was counted between two and nine times. The genes are TRBV4-1 and TRBJ1-6, with D possibly TRBD1 on 5 matching bases. The CDR3 has 16 residues. Germline V CDR1 and CDR2: MGHRA, YSYEKL. The ends were cut back, 1 base at V and 0 bases at J, with 7 bases in the middle. CDR3 nucleotide sequence: TGCGCCAGCAGCCAAGGACAGAGCTCCTATAATTCACCCCTCCACTTT. Translating it yields CASSQGQSSYNSPLHF.

A few counts support this clone. The CDR3 loop is CASSIDRSGYEQYV. CDR3 in DNA: TGTGCCAGCAGCATCGACAGGTCAGGGTACGAGCAGTACGTC. The V gene is TRBV7-2, the J gene TRBJ2-7; TRBD1 might be the D (6 bases). Trimming took 5 bases from V and 4 from J, leaving 15 bases between them. The CDR3 sequence is 14 residues long. Germline CDR1 SGHTA, CDR2 FQGNSA.

This clone was counted a few times. V usage is TRBV10-3 and J usage is TRBJ2-5; the D gene is possibly TRBD2 (6 bases). Per the germline V gene, CDR1 is ENHRY and CDR2 is SYGVKD. The germline V and J ends were trimmed by 8 bases and 2 bases, with 15 bases remaining between them. The CDR3 sequence is 14 residues long. The CDR3 DNA reads as TGTGCCATCCAGTCGGGGGTTGCGCAAGAGACCCAGTACTTC. Protein product: CAIQSGVAQETQYF.

The chain carries TRBV29-1 and TRBJ2-5; weak D call: TRBD2 (7 bases). The V and J ends lost 7 bases and 8 bases respectively, with 17 bases between them. Germline CDR1 reads SQVTM; CDR2 reads ANQGSEA. CDR3 length equals 12 residues. CDR3 in DNA: TGCAGCGGGGAGGGGGACGGGGTAACCCAGTACTTC. Amino acids: CSGEGDGVTQYF.

Only a few counts were recorded for this clone. V is TRBV2 and J is TRBJ2-3; TRBD1 aligns across 8 bases. The germline CDR1 and CDR2 sequences are SNHLY and FYNNEI. CDR3 size: 15 residues. V trimming: 3 bases; J trimming: 4 bases; junction bases outside the gene matches: 6. Written as DNA, the CDR3 is TGTGCCAGCAGTGAGGTCGGGACAGGCCCAGATACGCAGTATTTT. This translates into CASSEVGTGPDTQYF.

This chain links TRBV18 with TRBJ1-2; 7 bases are a match to TRBD1. The germline V gene encodes CDR1 KGHSH and CDR2 LQKENI. The ends lost 7 bases at V and 5 bases at J; junction bases unmatched: 10. The CDR3 has 14 residues. The CDR3 nucleotides read TGTGCCAGCTTACCGGGACAGAACCCTTATGGCTACACCTTC. Its translation is CASLPGQNPYGYTF.

V and J are TRBV7-6 and TRBJ1-6; 8 bases line up with TRBD1. Germline V lookup: CDR1 SGHVS, CDR2 FNYEAQ. This CDR3 contains 15 residues. The J segment lost 6 bases and the V segment lost 5 bases, leaving 6 bases of the junction unmatched. The CDR3 DNA reads TGTGCCAGCAGCACCACGACAGGGGCTAATTCACCCCTCCACTTT. The encoded protein is CASSTTTGANSPLHF.

This clone was observed a few times. The V call is TRBV6-5, the J call TRBJ1-2, with D tentatively TRBD1 (6 bases). The germline V and J ends were trimmed by 6 bases and 7 bases, with 12 bases remaining between them. The germline V gene encodes CDR1 MNHEY and CDR2 SVGAGI. This CDR3 has 12 amino acids. CDR3: CASRTGSAGYTF. DNA of the CDR3: TGTGCCAGCAGAACAGGGTCGGCTGGCTACACCTTC.

CDR3 loop: CASSLERGGAEQFF. The CDR3 DNA sequence: TGTGCCAGCAGCTTGGAGCGGGGAGGGGCTGAGCAGTTCTTC. The chain uses TRBV5-8 and TRBJ2-1, with 7 bases matching TRBD2. CDR3 size: 14 residues. V gave up 0 bases and J gave up 9 bases; unmatched junction bases: 6. Germline values: CDR1 SGHTS, CDR2 YDEGEE.

The chain couples TRBV7-2 to TRBJ2-5; a weak D match, TRBD2 (7 bases). Trimming shortened V by 5 bases and J by 5 bases, and 12 bases separated the two germline ends. The germline CDR1 and CDR2 sequences are SGHTA and FQGNSA. This CDR3 has 13 residues. CDR3 sequence: CASSRGGAETQYF. The DNA for the CDR3 is TGTGCCAGCAGCCGAGGGGGGGCCGAGACCCAGTACTTC.